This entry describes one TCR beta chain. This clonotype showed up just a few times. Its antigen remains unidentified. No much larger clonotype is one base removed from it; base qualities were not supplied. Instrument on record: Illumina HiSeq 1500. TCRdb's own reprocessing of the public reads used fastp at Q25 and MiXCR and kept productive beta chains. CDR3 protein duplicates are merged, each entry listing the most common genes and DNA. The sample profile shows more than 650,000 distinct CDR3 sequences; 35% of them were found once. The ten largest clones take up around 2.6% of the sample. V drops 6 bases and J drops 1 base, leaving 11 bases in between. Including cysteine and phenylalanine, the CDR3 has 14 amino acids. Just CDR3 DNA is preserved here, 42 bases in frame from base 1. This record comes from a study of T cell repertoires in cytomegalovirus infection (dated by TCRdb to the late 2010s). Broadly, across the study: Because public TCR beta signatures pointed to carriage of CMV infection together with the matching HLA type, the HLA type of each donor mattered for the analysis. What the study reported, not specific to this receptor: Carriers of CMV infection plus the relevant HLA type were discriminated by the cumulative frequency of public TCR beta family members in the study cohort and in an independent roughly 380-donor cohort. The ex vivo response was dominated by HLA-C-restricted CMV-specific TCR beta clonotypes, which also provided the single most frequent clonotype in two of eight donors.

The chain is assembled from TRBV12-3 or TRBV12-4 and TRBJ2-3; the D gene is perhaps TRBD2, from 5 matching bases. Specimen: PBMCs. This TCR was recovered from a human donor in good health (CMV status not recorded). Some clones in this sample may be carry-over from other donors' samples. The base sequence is TGTGCCAGCAGGGGAGTGGTCCGCACAGATACGCAGTATTTT. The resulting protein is CASRGVVRTDTQYF.